This paragraph covers one TCR beta chain sequence. No antigen is known for it. Treatment reported: some 19 received Ad26.COV2.S at low or high dose, single or two shots; several received placebo; per-sample allocation not given. The samples date from day 63 after the first vaccine or placebo injection. The record originates from a study of Ad26.COV2.S vaccination and SARS-CoV-2 variants. Study-wide findings and caveats: Similar non-spike TCR breadth was seen in vaccine and placebo recipients.

The data were produced by immunoSEQ multiplex PCR, yet TCRdb's version contains in-frame clones alone and is incomplete. The sample holds some 640,000 clones, around 92% seen once. The V end lost 4 bases, the J end lost 4 bases, and 20 bases lay between the germline ends. Germline V CDR1 and CDR2: SEHNR, FQNEAQ (reference sequence). The CDR3 covers 16 residues. The sequenced sample was peripheral blood, obtained in a trial of Ad26.COV2.S vaccine versus placebo. The chain carries TRBV7-9 and TRBJ2-7; D remains unclear. The receptor was isolated from a person aged 18-65 years who received the Ad26.COV2.S COVID-19 vaccine or a placebo. The CDR3 sequence: CASSSVHRSPLYEQYF. In nucleotides, the CDR3 is TGTGCCAGCAGCTCAGTACACCGCTCCCCTTTATACGAGCAGTACTTC. Full variable domain (outside the CDR3, taken from reference TRBV7-9 and TRBJ2-7): DTGVSQNPRHKITKRGQNVTFRCDPISEHNRLYWYRQTLGQGPEFLTYFQNEAQLEKSRLLSDRFSAERPKGSFSTLEIQRTEQGDSAMYLCASSSVHRSPLYEQYFGPGTRLTVT.